The present TCR beta chain was sequenced within a study of CD8+ T cells in alopecia areata. Study background: Patients took tofacitinib for 6 to 18 months, followed by 6 drug-free months.

As the sequencing template, cDNA was produced by extracting RNA and reverse transcribing it. Sequencing was performed with immunoSEQ multiplex PCR; in TCRdb, only in-frame clones are kept and a portion is missing. The sample shows more than 200,000 clones, around two thirds of them seen only once. Lesional scalp punch biopsies and peripheral blood came from alopecia areata patients. PBMCs yielded sorted CD4+ and CD8+ T cells. The CDR3 consists of 13 residues. CDR1 and CDR2 (germline): GTSNPN, SVGIG (reference sequence). Losses at the gene ends were 3 bases for V and 7 bases for J; bases not matched to a gene: 5. This clone occurred a few times.

This rearrangement joins TRBV30 to TRBJ1-5, with 8 bases that match TRBD1. The material sequenced was CD4+ T cells sorted from blood, taken at week 0. This clonotype was obtained from a human donor with alopecia areata. CDR3 sequence (DNA): TGTGCCTGGAGGGACAGGGCTGACCAGCCCCAGCATTTT. Its protein is CAWRDRADQPQHF.